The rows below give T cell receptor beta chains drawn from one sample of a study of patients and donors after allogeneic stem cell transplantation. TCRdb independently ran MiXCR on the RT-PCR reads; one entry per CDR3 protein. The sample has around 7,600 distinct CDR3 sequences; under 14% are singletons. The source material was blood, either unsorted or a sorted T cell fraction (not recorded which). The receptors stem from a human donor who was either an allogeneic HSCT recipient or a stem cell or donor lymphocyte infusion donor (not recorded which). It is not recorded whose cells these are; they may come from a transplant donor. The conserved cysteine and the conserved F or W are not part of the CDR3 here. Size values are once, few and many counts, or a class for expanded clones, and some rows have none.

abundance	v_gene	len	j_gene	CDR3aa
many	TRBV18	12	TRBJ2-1	ASSGQGRYNEQF
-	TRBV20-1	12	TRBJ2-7	SARPSGGWNEQY
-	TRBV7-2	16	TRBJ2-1	ASSYPSGGHSSYNEQF
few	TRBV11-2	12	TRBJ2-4	ASSLDGTSTIQY
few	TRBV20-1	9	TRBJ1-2	SAPYNGGYT
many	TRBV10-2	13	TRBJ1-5	ASSAGGTGNQPQH
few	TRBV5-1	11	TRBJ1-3	ASSVKQSTTIY
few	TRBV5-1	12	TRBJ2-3	ASSLQEITDTQY
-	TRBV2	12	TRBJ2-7	ASRGQGSSYEQY
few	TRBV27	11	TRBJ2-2	ASSTRRGGELF
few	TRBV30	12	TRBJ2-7	AWKDPGAVNEQY
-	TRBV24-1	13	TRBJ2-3	ATSTSAGTSDTQY
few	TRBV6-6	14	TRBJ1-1	ASSRPTGISTAEAF
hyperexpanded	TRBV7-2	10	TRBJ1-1	ASSLVGNEAF
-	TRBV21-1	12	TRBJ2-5	ASSNLGTQETQY
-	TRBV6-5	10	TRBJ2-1	ASSLGTSGQF
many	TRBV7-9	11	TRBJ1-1	AGDSLENTEAF
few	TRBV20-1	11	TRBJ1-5	SARSQGYQPQH
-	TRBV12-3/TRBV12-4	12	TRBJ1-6	ASRLTGVGSPLH
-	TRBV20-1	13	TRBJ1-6	SARDPGQGDSPLH
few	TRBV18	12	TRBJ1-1	ASSPGQGPNEAF
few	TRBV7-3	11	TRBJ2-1	ASSLSGWNEQF
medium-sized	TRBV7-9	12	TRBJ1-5	ASSSTGDKQPQH
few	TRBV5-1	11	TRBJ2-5	ASSTDFPETQY